A selection of T cell receptor beta chains follows, all from one sample in a study of T cell repertoires in cytomegalovirus infection. Each CDR3 protein gets one entry after TCRdb re-called the reads with MiXCR. The sample includes 490,000 or so distinct CDR3 sequences, approximately 10% of them seen just once. Sequencing used PBMCs. Receptors were obtained from a human donor in good health (CMV status not recorded). Some clones in this sample may be carry-over from other donors' samples. Each CDR3 is given with its conserved first and last residue. A D gene is named only where the DNA matches it firmly. Part of the rows lack a size; the others show once, few, many or a class for expanded clones.

V	D	J	size	CDR3
TRBV28	TRBD1	TRBJ1-2	many	CASRRTGTGGYGYTF
TRBV7-8	-	TRBJ1-5	many	CASSLGAAGVRNQPQHF
TRBV23-1	-	TRBJ1-5	few	CASSQSRKPQHF
TRBV11-1	TRBD1	TRBJ2-7	many	CASSPRTGNYEQYF
TRBV5-1	TRBD2	TRBJ2-5	many	CASSREGTQYF
TRBV27	TRBD2	TRBJ2-3	many	CASRQLAGFPDTQYF
TRBV12-3/TRBV12-4	-	TRBJ2-2	-	CASSAEDRGELFF
TRBV19	-	TRBJ2-7	few	CASSDQQGPYEQYF
TRBV5-6	-	TRBJ1-2	-	CASRLGRWGLNYGYTF
TRBV7-2	TRBD2	TRBJ2-1	many	CASSLPSGRINEQFF
TRBV24-1	-	TRBJ2-1	few	CATSDTQGYEQFF
TRBV3-1	-	TRBJ2-4	-	CASSQGGASARAKNIQYF
TRBV3-1	-	TRBJ1-2	few	CASSQDLGGRGGYTF
TRBV9	-	TRBJ1-1	-	CASSVDATTNTEAFF
TRBV19	-	TRBJ1-1	-	CASSRREFDTEAFF
TRBV20-1	-	TRBJ1-2	many	CSADLPGHINYGYTF
TRBV29-1	-	TRBJ2-3	-	CSVERAVVDTQYF
TRBV7-3	-	TRBJ1-1	many	CASSSQGPNTEAFF
TRBV20-1	TRBD1	TRBJ2-7	few	CSADRDLYEQYF
TRBV12-3/TRBV12-4	-	TRBJ1-1	many	CASSWWRGIDTEAFF
TRBV7-2	TRBD1	TRBJ2-7	many	CASSLWTGAMETYEQYF
TRBV11-2	TRBD1	TRBJ1-1	many	CASRRTGGATEAFF
TRBV19	TRBD2	TRBJ2-3	many	CASSTRGRDADTQYF
TRBV5-4	TRBD1	TRBJ1-4	few	CASSQGQGQDEKLFF
TRBV28	TRBD1	TRBJ2-2	many	CASRSTGVRAGELFF
TRBV18	-	TRBJ2-6	few	CASSPQTRPGANVLTF
TRBV20-1	-	TRBJ1-5	many	CSTKYRGTQHF
TRBV18	-	TRBJ2-7	few	CASSQVRDGSYEQYF
TRBV12-3/TRBV12-4	-	TRBJ1-6	few	CASNSGQGNNSPLHF
TRBV28	-	TRBJ2-7	many	CASSTMEGNEQYF
TRBV6-1	-	TRBJ2-3	many	CASNPGGTTDTQYF